This T cell receptor beta chain emerged from a study of blood T cell repertoires in COVID-19. Study-level background: The study drew acute and convalescent COVID-19 samples from the United States, Italy and Spain.

How the authors handled the data: Nucleated cell counts were estimated from reference gene primer amplification. Assay: immunoSEQ multiplex PCR; the TCRdb copy retains only in-frame clones and omits some. D and trimming were read from the DNA, whereas the V and J calls and clone size are those reported in that table. The sample has 30,000 to 40,000 clones, 60% to 80% seen once. This CDR3 has 13 amino acids. Trimming removed 7 bases at V and 0 bases at J, with 10 bases between. Germline CDR1 is GTSNPN and CDR2 is SVGIG (reference sequence). The chain is built from TRBV30 and TRBJ1-3, with D unresolved. The sequence was collected from a woman aged 55-70 years with acute or convalescent COVID-19. Sample: peripheral blood. The CDR3 coding sequence is TGTGCCTTTGACGGGTCCTCTGGAAACACCATATATTTT. Its translation: CAFDGSSGNTIYF.